Below, 29 T cell receptor beta chains from the same sample are listed, as sequenced in a study of T cell responses to AZD1222 COVID-19 vaccine. Profiling relied on immunoSEQ multiplex PCR, and the TCRdb table lists in-frame clones only, not all of them. This sample has fewer than 30,000 clones, with around 87% found just once. Sequences were derived from peripheral blood, sampled 28 days after the second AZD1222 dose. The receptors shown here come from an adult who received the AZD1222 COVID-19 vaccine.

CDR3 in amino acids: CASNRQGENTEAFF. The CDR3 coding sequence is TGCGCCAGCAACCGACAGGGAGAGAACACTGAAGCTTTCTTT. The chain employs TRBV5-1 and TRBJ1-1, with 7 nucleotides matching TRBD1. The CDR3 extends over 14 amino acids. After removal of 6 bases from V and 1 base from J, the junction contained 6 bases not matched to a gene. CDR1 is SGHRS and CDR2 is YFSETQ in the germline V gene.

J is TRBJ2-1 and V is TRBV7-2; 8 bases map to TRBD1. J was trimmed by 10 bases and V by 1 base; bases with no gene match: 9. Germline V gives CDR1 SGHTA, CDR2 FQGNSA. This CDR3 is 15 amino acids long. The CDR3 protein is CASSLGGTGRREQFF. In DNA, the CDR3 is TGTGCCAGCAGCTTAGGTGGGACAGGCCGAAGGGAGCAGTTCTTC.

V usage is TRBV4-2 and J usage is TRBJ1-5; TRBD1 is a possible D gene (5 bases). Germline V lookup: CDR1 LGHNA, CDR2 YNFKEQ. This CDR3 spans 15 amino acids. V lost 0 bases to trimming and J lost 6 bases, with 12 bases between them. CDR3 protein: CASSQDRRDFQPQHF. The CDR3, as DNA: TGTGCCAGCAGCCAAGATCGACGGGACTTTCAGCCCCAGCATTTT.

The rearrangement joins TRBV27 to TRBJ1-4, with no clear D. CDR3 length: 14 residues. Germline lookup yields CDR1 MNHEY and CDR2 SMNVEV (reference sequence). V shed 2 bases and J shed 5 bases, with 9 bases lying between them. The CDR3 protein is CASSLRRGNEKLFF. The CDR3 DNA follows: TGTGCCAGCAGTTTACGTCGTGGGAATGAAAAACTGTTTTTT.

The chain carries TRBV20-1 and TRBJ2-3, with no clear D. V was pared by 3 bases and J by 2 bases, with 12 bases between. From germline, CDR1 is DFQATT and CDR2 SNEGSKA (reference sequence). The CDR3 loop spans 14 amino acids. Here the CDR3 reads CSASKPSFTDTQYF. DNA of the CDR3: TGCAGTGCTAGTAAGCCGTCCTTCACAGATACGCAGTATTTT.

This chain links TRBV5-1 with TRBJ2-7; no firm D call. This CDR3 is 12 amino acids long. The V end was cut by 3 bases, the J end by 0 bases, with 4 bases between. Germline V CDR1 and CDR2: SGHRS, YFSETQ. CDR3 bases: TGCGCCAGCAGCTCCTCCTCCTACGAGCAGTACTTC. This encodes CASSSSSYEQYF.

The chain couples TRBV5-8 to TRBJ2-5; 8 positions match TRBD1. After removal of 2 bases from V and 5 bases from J, the junction contained 5 bases not matched to a gene. Germline V lookup: CDR1 SGHTS, CDR2 YDEGEE. The CDR3 has 14 amino acids. This CDR3 reads CASSFFRGRETQYF. Written as DNA, the CDR3 is TGTGCCAGCAGCTTTTTCAGGGGGCGTGAGACCCAGTACTTC.

CDR3 nucleotide sequence: TGTGCCAGTAGTCCCGGGGGGGTGGTTGAGCAGTTCTTC. It is translated as CASSPGGVVEQFF. This sequence joins TRBV19 and TRBJ2-1, with 8 bases that match TRBD2. Germline CDR1 is LNHDA and CDR2 is SQIVND (reference sequence). J gave up 9 bases and V 5 bases, and 6 bases lay outside the gene matches. The CDR3 has 13 residues.

The genes are TRBV7-2 and TRBJ1-6; unclear D gene. CDR3 length: 13 amino acids. The germline V and J ends were trimmed by 2 bases and 1 base, with 0 bases remaining between them. Per germline, CDR1 SGHTA and CDR2 FQGNSA. The CDR3 region is CASSLSYNSPLHF. Written as DNA, the CDR3 is TGTGCCAGCAGCTTATCCTATAATTCACCCCTCCACTTT. Looking up the rest from reference TRBV7-2 and TRBJ1-6 gives the full variable domain: GAGVSQSPSNKVTEKGKDVELRCDPISGHTALYWYRQSLGQGLEFLIYFQGNSAPDKSGLPSDRFSAERTGGSVSTLTIQRTQQEDSAVYLCASSLSYNSPLHFGNGTRLTVT.

The V call is TRBV25-1, the J call TRBJ2-7, with D perhaps TRBD2 (6 bases). The CDR3 is made up of 15 amino acids. Per the germline V gene, CDR1 is MGHDK and CDR2 is SYGVNS. Trimming removed 6 bases from V and 0 bases from J, with 15 bases in between. CDR3 protein: CASRFSGGSSYEQYF. In nucleotides, the CDR3 is TGTGCCAGCAGATTTAGCGGAGGGAGCTCCTACGAGCAGTACTTC.

The rearrangement joins TRBV7-9 to TRBJ2-1; D gene unclear. Germline V CDR1 and CDR2: SEHNR, FQNEAQ (reference sequence). Trimming took off 5 bases at V and 8 bases at J, with 7 bases between the two ends. The CDR3 extends over 11 amino acids. The CDR3 sequence: CASSHMDEQFF. In nucleotides, the CDR3 is TGTGCCAGCAGCCATATGGATGAGCAGTTCTTC. Together with reference TRBV7-9 and TRBJ2-1, the CDR3 gives the full variable domain: DTGVSQNPRHKITKRGQNVTFRCDPISEHNRLYWYRQTLGQGPEFLTYFQNEAQLEKSRLLSDRFSAERPKGSFSTLEIQRTEQGDSAMYLCASSHMDEQFFGPGTRLTVL.

There are a few counts of this clone. The chain employs TRBV4-2 and TRBJ1-1; TRBD1 matches 12 bases. V dropped 0 bases and J dropped 3; count of bases not matched to a gene: 5. Germline V gene sequence: CDR1 LGHNA, CDR2 YNFKEQ. The CDR3 runs to 17 residues. Written as DNA, the CDR3 is TGTGCCAGCAGCCAAGATGGGACAGGGGGCATCGACACTGAAGCTTTCTTT. It is translated as CASSQDGTGGIDTEAFF.

V gene TRBV28 combines with J gene TRBJ2-1, with 11 bases matching TRBD1. The CDR3 totals 13 residues. Germline V gives CDR1 MDHEN, CDR2 SYDVKM. After removal of 4 bases from V and 7 bases from J, the junction contained 0 bases not matched to a gene. CDR3 protein: CASSWDRGNEQFF. CDR3 DNA: TGTGCCAGCAGTTGGGACAGGGGGAATGAGCAGTTCTTC.

The chain recombines TRBV9 with TRBJ1-1; D gene ambiguous. CDR1 is SGDLS, CDR2 YYNGEE, per germline. The CDR3 has 16 residues. The V gene lost 0 bases and the J gene lost 10 bases, with 22 bases spanning the gap. The CDR3 DNA follows: TGTGCCAGCAGCGTAGCTAGCACCCCTCTCCCTGATGGAGCTTTCTTT. This sequence encodes CASSVASTPLPDGAFF.

The chain employs TRBV9 and TRBJ2-7; D remains unclear. Germline V gives CDR1 SGDLS, CDR2 YYNGEE. The length of the CDR3 is 13 residues. With 0 bases removed from V and 5 bases from J, the gap between germline ends came to 9 bases. Here the CDR3 DNA reads TGTGCCAGCAGCGTAGACTACTCGCACGAGCAGTACTTC. Translated, it gives CASSVDYSHEQYF.

The chain uses TRBV6-2 or TRBV6-3 and TRBJ2-2; D not resolved. The CDR3 loop spans 12 amino acids. The germline V gene has CDR1 MNHEY and CDR2 SVGEGT. V shed 4 bases and J shed 7 bases, with 7 bases lying between them. CDR3 bases: TGTGCCAGCAGTTGGATTGGCGGGGAGCTGTTTTTT. It translates to CASSWIGGELFF.

The rearrangement uses TRBV29-1 and TRBJ2-5; perhaps TRBD2 as D (6 bases). In germline, CDR1 is SQVTM, CDR2 ANQGSEA. V dropped 8 bases and J dropped 5 bases, with 18 bases sitting between them. The CDR3 covers 13 residues. In DNA, the CDR3 is TGCAGCTCCCTCCGGGGGTTAGGGGAGACCCAGTACTTC. It specifies CSSLRGLGETQYF.

This chain joins TRBV12-3 or TRBV12-4 and TRBJ1-2; unclear D gene. V dropped 3 bases and J dropped 1 base, with 6 bases sitting between them. This CDR3 has 13 amino acids. This chain's CDR3 is CASSLRSNYGYTF. The CDR3 bases are TGTGCCAGCAGTTTGAGGAGTAACTATGGCTACACCTTC.

This chain connects TRBV6-5 to TRBJ2-7; D may be TRBD2 (5 bases). Trimming shortened V by 2 bases and J by 0 bases, and 11 bases separated the two germline ends. Germline-derived CDR1 and CDR2 are MNHEY and SVGAGI. CDR3 length: 15 residues. For the CDR3, the DNA is TGTGCCAGCAGTTACGGGAGAACAGCCTCCTACGAGCAGTACTTC. Translating gives CASSYGRTASYEQYF.

The genes are TRBV7-3 and TRBJ1-4; unclear D gene. Germline CDR1 is SGHTA and CDR2 is FQGTGA. This CDR3 region has 13 residues. V gave up 8 bases and J gave up 6 bases, with 13 bases separating them. The CDR3 DNA reads as TGTGCCAGCCGGCGGGCAGGTGATGAAAAACTGTTTTTT. It translates to CASRRAGDEKLFF.

The V gene is TRBV18, the J gene TRBJ2-7; D not resolved. This CDR3 is 12 amino acids long. The germline gives CDR1 KGHSH, CDR2 LQKENI. Trimming cost V 2 bases and J 5 bases, with 7 bases left between them. For the CDR3, the DNA is TGTGCCAGCTCACCATCTTCCGACGAGCAGTACTTC. Translation: CASSPSSDEQYF.

The CDR3 DNA follows: TGTGCCAGCTCGCGGGACACTAACACTGAAGCTTTCTTT. Its protein is CASSRDTNTEAFF. The chain employs TRBV18 and TRBJ1-1, with a tentative D call TRBD1 (6 bases). The CDR3 spans 13 residues. V was pared by 6 bases and J by 2 bases, with 10 bases between. Per germline, CDR1 KGHSH and CDR2 LQKENI.

The V and J genes are TRBV11-2 and TRBJ1-1; D is unclear. Germline values: CDR1 SGHAT, CDR2 FQNNGV. The V end was cut by 4 bases, the J end by 4 bases, with 22 bases between. The CDR3 runs to 17 residues. CDR3: CASSSPLLVYEITEAFF. The CDR3 DNA reads as TGTGCCAGCAGCTCCCCTCTTTTAGTCTATGAGATCACTGAAGCTTTCTTT.

The V and J genes are TRBV6-1 and TRBJ1-2; TRBD1 agrees at 8 bases. The V segment lost 3 bases and the J segment 3 bases; nucleotides outside the gene matches: 6. The CDR3 has 15 amino acids. CDR1 MNHNS and CDR2 SASEGT come from the germline V gene. The CDR3 is CASSDIQGGDYGYTF. The CDR3 bases are TGTGCCAGCAGTGATATACAGGGGGGCGACTATGGCTACACCTTC.

CDR3 sequence reads: CAWRADGDAFF. In nucleotides, the CDR3 is TGTGCCTGGAGGGCGGACGGGGACGCGTTTTTT. The J gene is TRBJ1-4, the V gene TRBV30; perhaps TRBD1 as D (5 bases). The CDR3 is made up of 11 amino acids. The germline V gene has CDR1 GTSNPN and CDR2 SVGIG (reference sequence). V was pared by 3 bases and J by 16 bases, with 15 bases between.

The J gene is TRBJ2-4, the V gene TRBV5-1; tentatively, D is TRBD2 (6 bases). The germline V and J ends were trimmed by 4 bases and 5 bases, with 19 bases remaining between them. CDR1 and CDR2 from the germline V gene are SGHRS and YFSETQ. The CDR3 consists of 16 residues. Written as DNA, the CDR3 is TGCGCCAGCAGCCCGGACGGAGGGTCCGGAGAAAACATTCAGTACTTC. Amino acid sequence: CASSPDGGSGENIQYF.

This clone was recorded only once. The chain is built from TRBV27 and TRBJ2-2, with D unresolved. The CDR3 is made up of 14 amino acids. Trimming stripped 3 bases from V and 6 bases from J, with 11 bases between. Germline assignment: CDR1 MNHEY and CDR2 SMNVEV (reference sequence). The CDR3: CASSFNRQAGELFF. CDR3 nucleotides: TGTGCCAGCAGTTTCAATCGGCAGGCCGGGGAGCTGTTTTTT.

The chain links TRBV5-1 to TRBJ2-7, with TRBD2 as a possible D gene (6 bases). Trimming left V 4 bases short and J 4 bases short, with 15 bases between. CDR3 length: 14 amino acids. Per the germline V gene, CDR1 is SGHRS and CDR2 is YFSETQ. CDR3 nucleotide sequence: TGCGCCAGCAGCCTGGGACTCGGAGGTTACGAGCAGTACTTC. Residues: CASSLGLGGYEQYF.

The V call is TRBV3-1 (or the pseudogene TRBV3-2), the J call TRBJ2-3; tentatively, D is TRBD2 (5 bases). V was clipped by 2 bases and J by 1 base, with 10 bases between them. In germline, CDR1 is LGHDT, CDR2 YNNKEL (reference sequence). The CDR3 spans 15 residues. CDR3 sequence: CASSQRRGGTDTQYF. The DNA for the CDR3 is TGTGCCAGCAGCCAACGTCGGGGAGGCACAGATACGCAGTATTTT.